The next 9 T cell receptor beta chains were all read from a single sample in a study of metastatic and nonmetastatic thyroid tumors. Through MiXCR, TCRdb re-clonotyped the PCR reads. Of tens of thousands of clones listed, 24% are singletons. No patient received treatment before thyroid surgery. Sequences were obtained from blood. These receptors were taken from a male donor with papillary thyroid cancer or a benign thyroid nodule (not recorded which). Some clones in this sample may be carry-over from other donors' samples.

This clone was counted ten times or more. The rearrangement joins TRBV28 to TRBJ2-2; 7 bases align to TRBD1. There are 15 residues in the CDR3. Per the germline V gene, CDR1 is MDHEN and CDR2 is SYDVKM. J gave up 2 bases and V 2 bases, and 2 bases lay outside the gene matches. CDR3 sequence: CASSLTGVNTGELFF. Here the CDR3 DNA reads TGTGCCAGCAGTTTAACAGGGGTCAACACCGGGGAGCTGTTTTTT.

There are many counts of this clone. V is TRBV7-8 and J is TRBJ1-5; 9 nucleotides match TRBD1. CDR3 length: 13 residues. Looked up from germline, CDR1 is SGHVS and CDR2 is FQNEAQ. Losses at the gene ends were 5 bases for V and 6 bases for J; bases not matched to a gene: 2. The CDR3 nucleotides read TGTGCCAGCAGCCGGGACAGGGCTCAGCCCCAGCATTTT. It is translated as CASSRDRAQPQHF.

Here the CDR3 DNA reads TGTGCCAGCAGGGGCCCCTCGGGCCAAGAGGGCTACACCTTC. This codes for CASRGPSGQEGYTF. The J gene is TRBJ1-2, the V gene TRBV6-4; D gene ambiguous. Germline loops: CDR1 MRHNA, CDR2 SNTAGT. V was clipped by 6 bases and J by 8 bases, with 19 bases between them. The CDR3 totals 14 residues.

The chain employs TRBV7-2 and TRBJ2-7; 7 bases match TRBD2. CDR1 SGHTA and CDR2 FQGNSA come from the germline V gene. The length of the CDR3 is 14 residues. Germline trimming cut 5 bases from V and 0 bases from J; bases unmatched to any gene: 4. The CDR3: CASSLSGDSYEQYF. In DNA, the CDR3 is TGTGCCAGCAGCCTCAGCGGGGACTCCTACGAGCAGTACTTC.

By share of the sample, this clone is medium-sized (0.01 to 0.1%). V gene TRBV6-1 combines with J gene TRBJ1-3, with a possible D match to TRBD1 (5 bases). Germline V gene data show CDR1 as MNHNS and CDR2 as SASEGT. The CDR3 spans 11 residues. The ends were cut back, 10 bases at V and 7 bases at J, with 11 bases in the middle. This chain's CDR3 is CATPRGNTIYF. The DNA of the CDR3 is TGTGCCACCCCACGGGGGAACACCATATATTTT.

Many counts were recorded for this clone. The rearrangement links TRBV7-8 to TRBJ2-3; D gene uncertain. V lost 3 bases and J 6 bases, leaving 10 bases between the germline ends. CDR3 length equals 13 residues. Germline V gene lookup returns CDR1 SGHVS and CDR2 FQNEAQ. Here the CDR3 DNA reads TGTGCCAGCAGCTTTCCCGGCCGCGATACGCAGTATTTT. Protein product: CASSFPGRDTQYF.

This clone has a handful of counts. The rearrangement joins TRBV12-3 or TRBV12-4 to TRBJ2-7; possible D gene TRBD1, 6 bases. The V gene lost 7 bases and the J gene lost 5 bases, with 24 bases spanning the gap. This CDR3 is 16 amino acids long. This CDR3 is CASKGDFNRDPNEQYF. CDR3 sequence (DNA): TGTGCCAGCAAGGGAGATTTTAACAGGGACCCCAACGAGCAGTACTTC.

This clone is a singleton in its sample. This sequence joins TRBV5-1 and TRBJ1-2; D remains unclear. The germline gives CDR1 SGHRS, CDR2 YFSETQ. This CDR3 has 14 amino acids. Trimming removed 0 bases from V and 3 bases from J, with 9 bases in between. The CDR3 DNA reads TGCGCCAGCAGCTTGGGACCAGGCGACTATGGCTACACCTTC. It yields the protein CASSLGPGDYGYTF. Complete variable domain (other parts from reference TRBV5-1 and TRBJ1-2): KAGVTQTPRYLIKTRGQQVTLSCSPISGHRSVSWYQQTPGQGLQFLFEYFSETQRNKGNFPGRFSGRQFSNSRSEMNVSTLELGDSALYLCASSLGPGDYGYTFGSGTRLTVV.

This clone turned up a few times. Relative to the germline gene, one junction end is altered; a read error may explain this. The CDR3 region has the DNA TGTGCCAGCAGTTACGGTAGCAGTCAGCCCAAGCATTTT. Translated, it gives CASSYGSSQPKHF. The V call is TRBV6-5, the J call TRBJ1-5, with D hard to call. The V gene's germline CDR1 is MNHEY and CDR2 SVGAGI. This CDR3 contains 13 residues.